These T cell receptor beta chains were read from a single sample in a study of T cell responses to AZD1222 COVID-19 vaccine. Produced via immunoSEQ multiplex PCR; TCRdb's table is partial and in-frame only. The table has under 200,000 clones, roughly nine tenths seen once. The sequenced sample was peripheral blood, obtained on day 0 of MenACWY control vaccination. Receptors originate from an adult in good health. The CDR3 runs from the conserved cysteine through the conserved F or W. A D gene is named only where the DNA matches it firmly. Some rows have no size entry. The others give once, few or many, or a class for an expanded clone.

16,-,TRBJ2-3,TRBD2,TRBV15,TGTGCCACCAGCAGAGACGGGGGAGGGTCGATAGATACGCAGTATTTT,CATSRDGGGSIDTQYF
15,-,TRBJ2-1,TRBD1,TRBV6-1,TGTGCCAGCAAAACAGGGGCACCGTTTGGGGATGAGCAGTTCTTC,CASKTGAPFGDEQFF
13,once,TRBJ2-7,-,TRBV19,TGTGCCAGTAGTATGACCAGGTTCGACGAGCAGTACTTC,CASSMTRFDEQYF
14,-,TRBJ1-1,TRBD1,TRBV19,TGTGCCAGTAGTAATACAGGGGTCTACACTGAAGCTTTCTTT,CASSNTGVYTEAFF
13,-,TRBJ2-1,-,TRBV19,TGTGCCAGTAGTACGAACCCCGAAAGACAGCAGTTCTTC,CASSTNPERQQFF
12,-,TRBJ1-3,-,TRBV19,TGTGCCACCTCCAGCTCTGGAAACACCATATATTTT,CATSSSGNTIYF
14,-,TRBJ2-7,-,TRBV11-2,TGTGCCAGCAGCTTATCAGGGGTAGCCTACGAGCAGTACTTC,CASSLSGVAYEQYF
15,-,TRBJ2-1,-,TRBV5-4,TGTGCCAGCAGCTTCACAGTCAGCTCCTACAATGAGCAGTTCTTC,CASSFTVSSYNEQFF
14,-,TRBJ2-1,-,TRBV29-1,TGCAGCGTTGCCGGGCAGGGCTCCTACAATGAGCAGTTCTTC,CSVAGQGSYNEQFF
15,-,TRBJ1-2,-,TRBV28,TGTGCCAGCAGTTTATCAGCAGGGTTGGTGGGGGGCTACACCTTC,CASSLSAGLVGGYTF
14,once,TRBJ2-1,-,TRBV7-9,TGTGCCAGCAGCCCAGTATCGGGAGTGGGTGAGCAGTTCTTC,CASSPVSGVGEQFF
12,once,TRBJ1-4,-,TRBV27,TGTGCCAGCAGCGCAGGGAGAGGAAAACTGTTTTTT,CASSAGRGKLFF
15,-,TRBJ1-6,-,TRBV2,TGTGCCAGCAGTGAAGAGGCCAGGGTCTATTCACCCCTCCACTTT,CASSEEARVYSPLHF
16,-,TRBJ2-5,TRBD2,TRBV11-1,TGTGCCAGCAGCTTAAGGAGCGGGGGTACTAAAGAGACCCAGTACTTC,CASSLRSGGTKETQYF
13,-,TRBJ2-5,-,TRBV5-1,TGCGCCAGCAGCTTTGGAGGGTCAGAGACCCAGTACTTC,CASSFGGSETQYF
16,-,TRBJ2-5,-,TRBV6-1,TGTGCCAGCAGTGAAGGGCTCAGGGGCAGCCAAGAGACCCAGTACTTC,CASSEGLRGSQETQYF
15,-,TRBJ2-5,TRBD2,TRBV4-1,TGCGCCAGCAGCTTTAGCGGGAAAAACCAAGAGACCCAGTACTTC,CASSFSGKNQETQYF
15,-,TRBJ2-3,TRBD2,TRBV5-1,TGCGCCAGCAGCTGGCAGCGGGACCGCACAGATACGCAGTATTTT,CASSWQRDRTDTQYF
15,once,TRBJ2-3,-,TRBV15,TGTGCCACCAGCAGAGGACTACCGAGCACAGATACGCAGTATTTT,CATSRGLPSTDTQYF